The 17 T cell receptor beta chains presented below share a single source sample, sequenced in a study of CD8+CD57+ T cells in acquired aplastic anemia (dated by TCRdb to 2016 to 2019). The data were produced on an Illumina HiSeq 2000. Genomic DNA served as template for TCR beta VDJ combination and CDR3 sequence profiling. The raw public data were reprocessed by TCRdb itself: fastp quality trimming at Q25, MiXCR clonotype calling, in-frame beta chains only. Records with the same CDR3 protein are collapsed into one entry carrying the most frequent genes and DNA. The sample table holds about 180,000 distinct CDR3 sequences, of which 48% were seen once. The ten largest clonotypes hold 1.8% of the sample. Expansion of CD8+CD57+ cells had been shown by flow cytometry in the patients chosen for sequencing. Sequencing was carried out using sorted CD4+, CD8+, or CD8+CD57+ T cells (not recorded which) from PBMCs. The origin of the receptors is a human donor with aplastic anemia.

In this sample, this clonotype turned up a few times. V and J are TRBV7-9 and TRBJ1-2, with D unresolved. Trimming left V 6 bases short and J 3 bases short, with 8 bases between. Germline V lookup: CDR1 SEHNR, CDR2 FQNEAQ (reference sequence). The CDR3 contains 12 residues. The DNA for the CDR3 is TGTGCCAGCAGGTGGTCAGACTATGGCTACACCTTC. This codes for CASRWSDYGYTF.

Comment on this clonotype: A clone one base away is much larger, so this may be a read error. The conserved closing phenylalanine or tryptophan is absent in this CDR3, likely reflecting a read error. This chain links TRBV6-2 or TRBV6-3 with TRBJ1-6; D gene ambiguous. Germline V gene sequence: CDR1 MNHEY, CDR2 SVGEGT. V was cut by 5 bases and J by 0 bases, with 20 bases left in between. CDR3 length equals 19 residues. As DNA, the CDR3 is TGTGCCAGCAGTCACACACCTAAAGTGCTGAGCTCCTATAATTCACCCCTCCACCTT. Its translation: CASSHTPKVLSSYNSPLHL.

CDR3 nucleotides: TGTGCCACCAGCAGAGATCTTGGCTCTGGGGCCAACGTCCTGACTTTC. This translates into CATSRDLGSGANVLTF. The chain joins TRBV15 to TRBJ2-6, with no clear D. The CDR3 has 16 amino acids. V lost 0 bases, J lost 0 bases, and 6 bases lay in between. CDR1 is LNHNV, CDR2 YYDKDF, per germline (reference sequence).

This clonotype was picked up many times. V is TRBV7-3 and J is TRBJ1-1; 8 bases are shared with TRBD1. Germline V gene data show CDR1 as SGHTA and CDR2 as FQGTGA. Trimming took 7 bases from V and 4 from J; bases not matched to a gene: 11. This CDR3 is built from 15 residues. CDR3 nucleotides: TGTGCCAGCACCCCAAACCCGACAGGGGTCACTGAAGCTTTCTTT. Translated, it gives CASTPNPTGVTEAFF. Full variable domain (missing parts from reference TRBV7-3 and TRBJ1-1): GAGVSQTPSNKVTEKGKYVELRCDPISGHTALYWYRQSLGQGPEFLIYFQGTGAADDSGLPNDRFFAVRPEGSVSTLKIQRTERGDSAVYLCASTPNPTGVTEAFFGQGTRLTVV.

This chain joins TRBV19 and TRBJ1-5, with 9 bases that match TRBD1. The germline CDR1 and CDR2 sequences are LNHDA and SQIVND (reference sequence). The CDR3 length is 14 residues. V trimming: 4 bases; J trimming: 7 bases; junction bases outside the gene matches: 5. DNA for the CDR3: TGTGCCAGTAGTAGCACAGGGGGCCCCCAGCCCCAGCATTTT. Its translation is CASSSTGGPQPQHF.

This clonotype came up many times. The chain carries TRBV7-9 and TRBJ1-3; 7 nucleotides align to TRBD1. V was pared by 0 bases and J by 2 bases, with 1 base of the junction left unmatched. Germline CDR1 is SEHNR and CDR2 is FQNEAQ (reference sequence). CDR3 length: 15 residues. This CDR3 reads CASSLAGGTGNTIYF. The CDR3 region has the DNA TGTGCCAGCAGCTTAGCAGGGGGCACTGGAAACACCATATATTTT. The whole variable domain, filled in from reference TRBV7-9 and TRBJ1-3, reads DTGVSQNPRHKITKRGQNVTFRCDPISEHNRLYWYRQTLGQGPEFLTYFQNEAQLEKSRLLSDRFSAERPKGSFSTLEIQRTEQGDSAMYLCASSLAGGTGNTIYFGEGSWLTVV.

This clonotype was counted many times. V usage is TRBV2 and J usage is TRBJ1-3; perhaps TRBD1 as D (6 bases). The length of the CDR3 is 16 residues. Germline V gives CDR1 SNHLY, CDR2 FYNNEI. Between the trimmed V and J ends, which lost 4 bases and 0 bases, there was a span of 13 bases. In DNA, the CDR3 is TGTGCCAGCAGTGTAAGGACAGTCATCTCTGGAAACACCATATATTTT. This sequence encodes CASSVRTVISGNTIYF. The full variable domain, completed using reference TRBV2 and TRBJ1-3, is EPEVTQTPSHQVTQMGQEVILRCVPISNHLYFYWYRQILGQKVEFLVSFYNNEISEKSEIFDDQFSVERPDGSNFTLKIRSTKLEDSAMYFCASSVRTVISGNTIYFGEGSWLTVV.

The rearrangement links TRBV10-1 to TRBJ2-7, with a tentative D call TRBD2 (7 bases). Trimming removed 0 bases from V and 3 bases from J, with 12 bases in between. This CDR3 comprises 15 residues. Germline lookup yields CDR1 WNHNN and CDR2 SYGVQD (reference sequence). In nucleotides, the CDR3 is TGCGCCAGCAGTGAGTCTGGGGGGGCGGTCTACGAGCAGTACTTC. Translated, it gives CASSESGGAVYEQYF.

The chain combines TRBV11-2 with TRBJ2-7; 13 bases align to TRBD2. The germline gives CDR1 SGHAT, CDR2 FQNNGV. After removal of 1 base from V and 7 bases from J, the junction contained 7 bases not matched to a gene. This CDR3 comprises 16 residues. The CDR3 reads CASSLGLAGGALEQYF. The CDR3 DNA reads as TGTGCCAGCAGCTTAGGACTAGCGGGGGGAGCTTTGGAGCAGTACTTC. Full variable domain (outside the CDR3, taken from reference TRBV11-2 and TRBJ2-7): EAGVAQSPRYKIIEKRQSVAFWCNPISGHATLYWYQQILGQGPKLLIQFQNNGVVDDSQLPKDRFSAERLKGVDSTLKIQPAKLEDSAVYLCASSLGLAGGALEQYFGPGTRLTVT.

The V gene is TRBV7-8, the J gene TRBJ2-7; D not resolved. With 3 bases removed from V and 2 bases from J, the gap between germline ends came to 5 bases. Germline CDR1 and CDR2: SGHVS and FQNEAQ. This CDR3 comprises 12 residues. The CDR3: CASSFSAYEQYF. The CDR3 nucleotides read TGTGCCAGCAGCTTTTCAGCCTACGAGCAGTACTTC.

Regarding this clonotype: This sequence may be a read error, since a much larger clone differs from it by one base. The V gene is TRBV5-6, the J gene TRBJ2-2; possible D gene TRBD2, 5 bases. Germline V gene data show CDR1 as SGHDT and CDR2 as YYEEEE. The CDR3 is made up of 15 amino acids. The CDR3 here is CASSLSWLEAGELLF. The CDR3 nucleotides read TGTGCCAGCAGCTTGTCCTGGTTGGAAGCCGGGGAGCTGCTTTTT.

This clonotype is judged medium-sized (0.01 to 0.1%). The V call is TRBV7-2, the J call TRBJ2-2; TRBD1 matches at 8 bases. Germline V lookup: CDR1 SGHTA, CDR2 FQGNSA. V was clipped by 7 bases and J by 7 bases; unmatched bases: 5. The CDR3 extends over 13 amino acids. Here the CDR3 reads CASISGGFGELFF. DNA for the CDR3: TGTGCCAGCATCTCAGGGGGCTTCGGGGAGCTGTTTTTT.

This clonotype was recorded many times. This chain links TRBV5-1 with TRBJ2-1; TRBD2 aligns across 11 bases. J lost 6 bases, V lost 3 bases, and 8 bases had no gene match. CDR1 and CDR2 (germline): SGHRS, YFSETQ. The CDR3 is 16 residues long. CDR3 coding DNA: TGCGCCAGCAGCTCGACTAGCGGGGTAGGAGGCAATGAGCAGTTCTTC. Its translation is CASSSTSGVGGNEQFF.

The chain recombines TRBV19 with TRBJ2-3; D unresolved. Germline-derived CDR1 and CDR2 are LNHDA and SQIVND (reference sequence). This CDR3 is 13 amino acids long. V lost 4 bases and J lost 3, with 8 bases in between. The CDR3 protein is CASSNLGTDTQYF. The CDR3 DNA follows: TGTGCCAGTAGTAATTTGGGTACAGATACGCAGTATTTT.

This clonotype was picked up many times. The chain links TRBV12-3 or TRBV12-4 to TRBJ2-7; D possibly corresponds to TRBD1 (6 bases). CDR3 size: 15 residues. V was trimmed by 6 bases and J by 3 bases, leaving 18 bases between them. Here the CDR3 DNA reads TGTGCCAGCAGCTCAGGGGAATGGGCGGACTACGAGCAGTACTTC. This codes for CASSSGEWADYEQYF.

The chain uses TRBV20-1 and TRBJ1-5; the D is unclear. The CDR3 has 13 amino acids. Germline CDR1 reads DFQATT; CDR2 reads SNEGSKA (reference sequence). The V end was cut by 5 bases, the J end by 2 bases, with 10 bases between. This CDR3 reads CSAVSFGNQPQHF. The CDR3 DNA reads TGCAGTGCTGTCTCTTTTGGCAATCAGCCCCAGCATTTT.

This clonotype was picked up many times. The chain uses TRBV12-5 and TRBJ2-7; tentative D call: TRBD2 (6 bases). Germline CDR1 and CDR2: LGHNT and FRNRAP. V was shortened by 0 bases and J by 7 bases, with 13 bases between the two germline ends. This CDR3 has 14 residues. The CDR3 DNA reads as TGTGCTAGTGGTTTGGTACCGCGGAGGGAGGAGCAGTACTTC. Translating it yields CASGLVPRREEQYF.